This TCR beta chain was obtained from a study of a mutant IDH1 vaccine in newly diagnosed glioma. Noted time point: week 23, last vaccination. The content of each vaccine dose was 300 ug of mutant IDH1 20-mer peptide, and topical imiquimod accompanied it. Libraries were prepared by immunoSEQ multiplex PCR; TCRdb keeps only in-frame clonotypes and omits some of them. The sample has about 65,000 clones, about 88% seen once; the top ten hold approximately 4.3%. This clone was detected once. The antigen is unknown. Germline V gives CDR1 SGHDT, CDR2 YYEEEE. The CDR3 totals 15 residues. J lost 0 bases, V lost 4 bases, and 5 bases had no gene match.

The chain employs TRBV5-6 and TRBJ1-2; 8 positions match TRBD1. Sample: PBMCs, taken from a glioma patient whose treatment included an IDH1 peptide vaccine. This clonotype originated in a man younger than 45 with glioma. CDR3 nucleotide sequence: TGTGCCAGCAGCCTAGGACAGGGCACTAACTATGGCTACACCTTC. As protein: CASSLGQGTNYGYTF.